This TCR beta chain was observed in a study of patients and donors after allogeneic stem cell transplantation. This clonotype has a count of ten or more. TCRdb reprocessed the RT-PCR reads with MiXCR, giving one entry per CDR3 protein. The sample includes roughly 880,000 distinct CDR3 sequences, around 17% seen only once; the top ten take under 6.5%. This CDR3 comprises 13 residues. Germline V gene lookup returns CDR1 SQVTM and CDR2 ANQGSEA. The V gene lost 5 bases and the J gene lost 4 bases, with 14 bases spanning the gap. This rearrangement joins TRBV29-1 to TRBJ1-2; D might be TRBD1 (6 bases). This receptor was identified in a human donor who was either an allogeneic HSCT recipient or a stem cell or donor lymphocyte infusion donor (not recorded which). It is not recorded whose cells these are; they may come from a transplant donor. The material sequenced was blood, either unsorted or a sorted T cell fraction (not recorded which). CDR3 sequence: CSVTQGGGYGYTF. CDR3 DNA sequence: TGCAGCGTTACTCAGGGAGGGGGCTATGGCTACACCTTC.